These 14 T cell receptor beta chains were all obtained from the same sample, sequenced in a study of cytotoxic CD8 clonotypes in ibrutinib-treated CLL. Clones were sequenced by immunoSEQ multiplex PCR, and TCRdb holds only the in-frame ones, with some missing. Of about 68,000 clones in the sample, more than 60% were seen once. The sequencing used PBMCs, collected after 12 months of ibrutinib treatment. These receptors all stem from a human donor with chronic lymphocytic leukemia.

This clone came up a few times. This chain joins TRBV19 and TRBJ1-5, with D unclear. Germline loops: CDR1 LNHDA, CDR2 SQIVND (reference sequence). This CDR3 is built from 17 residues. V was clipped by 6 bases and J by 0 bases, with 18 bases between them. Here the CDR3 reads CASSTRSRIYSNQPQHF. Written as DNA, the CDR3 is TGTGCCAGTAGCACCCGTTCGAGGATTTATAGCAATCAGCCCCAGCATTTT.

The chain recombines TRBV9 with TRBJ1-2; D gene ambiguous. V was trimmed by 0 bases and J by 0 bases, leaving 9 bases between them. Looked up from germline, CDR1 is SGDLS and CDR2 is YYNGEE. This CDR3 spans 15 amino acids. CDR3 protein: CASSVDKGANYGYTF. In DNA, the CDR3 is TGTGCCAGCAGCGTAGATAAAGGTGCTAACTATGGCTACACCTTC.

V usage is TRBV7-9 and J usage is TRBJ2-1; the D gene is possibly TRBD1 (6 bases). Germline lookup yields CDR1 SEHNR and CDR2 FQNEAQ (reference sequence). V shed 3 bases and J shed 8 bases, with 14 bases lying between them. The CDR3 runs 14 residues. The CDR3 region is CASSFLRDIDEQFF. In DNA form, the CDR3 reads TGTGCCAGCAGCTTCCTCCGGGACATTGATGAGCAGTTCTTC.

V is TRBV11-2 and J is TRBJ2-7; the match to TRBD2 covers 9 bases. The CDR3 is 16 residues long. CDR1 and CDR2 (germline): SGHAT, FQNNGV. With V trimmed by 0 bases and J by 1 base, 4 bases remained unmatched. CDR3 bases: TGTGCCAGCAGCTTAGAGGTTAGCGGGGGATCCTACGAGCAGTACTTC. As protein: CASSLEVSGGSYEQYF.

J is TRBJ1-2 and V is TRBV7-9; the D gene is possibly TRBD1 (6 bases). The V end was cut by 5 bases, the J end by 4 bases, with 8 bases between. This CDR3 has 12 residues. The germline V gene has CDR1 SEHNR and CDR2 FQNEAQ (reference sequence). DNA for the CDR3: TGTGCCAGCAGCAGGGACACCTATGGCTACACCTTC. Its protein product is CASSRDTYGYTF.

The chain couples TRBV27 to TRBJ1-4; D gene ambiguous. V lost 1 base to trimming and J lost 0 bases, with 6 bases between them. The CDR3 has 15 residues. Germline assignment: CDR1 MNHEY and CDR2 SMNVEV (reference sequence). CDR3 loop: CASSLWAATNEKLFF. CDR3 coding DNA: TGTGCCAGCAGTTTATGGGCAGCAACTAATGAAAAACTGTTTTTT.

A few counts support this clone. The chain has TRBV7-9 and TRBJ1-2, with TRBD1 identical over 7 bases. This CDR3 has 15 residues. Germline CDR1 reads SEHNR; CDR2 reads FQNEAQ (reference sequence). The ends lost 1 base at V and 4 bases at J; junction bases unmatched: 6. CDR3 DNA: TGTGCCAGCAGCTTAGAAAGACAGGGCGGCTATGGCTACACCTTC. It yields the protein CASSLERQGGYGYTF.

This chain joins TRBV5-1 and TRBJ1-2, with D unresolved. This CDR3 comprises 15 residues. V lost 3 bases and J 5 bases, leaving 17 bases between the germline ends. The germline CDR1 and CDR2 sequences are SGHRS and YFSETQ. This chain's CDR3 is CASSSPRGGGYGYTF. The CDR3 DNA reads TGCGCCAGCAGCTCACCCCGGGGAGGAGGGTATGGCTACACCTTC.

The V gene is TRBV7-9, the J gene TRBJ1-6, with D hard to call. CDR1 SEHNR and CDR2 FQNEAQ come from the germline V gene (reference sequence). This CDR3 is 11 amino acids long. The V and J ends lost 4 bases and 9 bases respectively, with 4 bases between them. CDR3: CASSSGSPLHF. The CDR3 region has the DNA TGTGCCAGCAGCTCAGGTTCACCCCTCCACTTT.

This clone has just one count. The chain has TRBV5-1 and TRBJ2-3, with 7 bases that match TRBD2. J lost 4 bases, V lost 0 bases, and 2 bases had no gene match. Germline V gene data show CDR1 as SGHRS and CDR2 as YFSETQ. This CDR3 has 14 amino acids. The CDR3 loop is CASSLDTSADTQYF. The CDR3 nucleotides read TGCGCCAGCAGCTTGGACACTAGCGCAGATACGCAGTATTTT.

V gene TRBV7-9 combines with J gene TRBJ1-1; possible D gene TRBD1, 5 bases. V gave up 8 bases and J gave up 8 bases, with 12 bases separating them. Germline CDR1 and CDR2: SEHNR and FQNEAQ (reference sequence). The CDR3 is made up of 11 amino acids. CDR3 DNA sequence: TGTGCCAGCTTGGCCACAGGCGAAGCTTTCTTT. Translating it yields CASLATGEAFF.

This chain joins TRBV30 and TRBJ1-1; D is ambiguous. Trimming took 0 bases from V and 1 from J, leaving 9 bases between them. This CDR3 is 14 amino acids long. Germline CDR1 is GTSNPN and CDR2 is SVGIG (reference sequence). The DNA for the CDR3 is TGTGCCTGGAGTGTGGGCAATTCGAACACTGAAGCTTTCTTT. This encodes CAWSVGNSNTEAFF.

This clone has only a few counts. The rearrangement links TRBV27 to TRBJ1-5, with TRBD1 as a possible D gene (5 bases). V dropped 5 bases and J dropped 2 bases, with 16 bases sitting between them. Germline lookup yields CDR1 MNHEY and CDR2 SMNVEV (reference sequence). The length of the CDR3 is 16 residues. CDR3 amino acids: CASSPRGLTGNQPQHF. CDR3 nucleotides: TGTGCCAGCAGTCCCCGGGGACTGACGGGCAATCAGCCCCAGCATTTT.

The V call is TRBV28, the J call TRBJ1-1; D gene uncertain. Looked up from germline, CDR1 is MDHEN and CDR2 is SYDVKM. The CDR3 length is 13 residues. Between the trimmed V and J ends, which lost 2 bases and 1 base, there was a span of 5 bases. CDR3 DNA sequence: TGTGCCAGCAGTTTAGTCCCGAACACTGAAGCTTTCTTT. Amino acid sequence: CASSLVPNTEAFF.